This T cell receptor beta chain appears in the sequencing data of a study of cytomegalovirus exposure and HLA in healthy donors. Study-wide context: There were around 100 million unique TCR beta sequences, drawn from roughly 200 million T cells, in an earlier analysis.

In the case of this clone: What it recognizes is unknown.

PCR primers comprised 60 Vbeta and 13 Jbeta primers. Profiling relied on immunoSEQ multiplex PCR, and the TCRdb table lists in-frame clones only, not all of them. The sample gives more than 150,000 clones, approximately 84% of which show up once; 0.2% to 0.3% is in the top ten. The V and J ends lost 0 bases and 8 bases, in that order; junction bases with no gene match: 3. Germline CDR1 is SEHNR and CDR2 is FQNEAQ (reference sequence). The CDR3 has 14 amino acids. Findings and limits, study-wide: The authors enumerated roughly 180 TCR beta chains as linked to cytomegalovirus. The analysis excluded some indistinguishable V segments, including TRBV6-2 and TRBV6-3. Among the sequence variants, a highly shared cluster was likely an artifact of sequencing.

This clonotype was obtained from a girl less than two years old in good health and CMV-seronegative. The chain uses TRBV7-9 and TRBJ1-2; 10 bases match TRBD1. The material sequenced was PBMCs. The CDR3 DNA reads TGTGCCAGCAGCTTAGCGGGGACAGGGGCCGGCTACACCTTC. Encoded protein: CASSLAGTGAGYTF.